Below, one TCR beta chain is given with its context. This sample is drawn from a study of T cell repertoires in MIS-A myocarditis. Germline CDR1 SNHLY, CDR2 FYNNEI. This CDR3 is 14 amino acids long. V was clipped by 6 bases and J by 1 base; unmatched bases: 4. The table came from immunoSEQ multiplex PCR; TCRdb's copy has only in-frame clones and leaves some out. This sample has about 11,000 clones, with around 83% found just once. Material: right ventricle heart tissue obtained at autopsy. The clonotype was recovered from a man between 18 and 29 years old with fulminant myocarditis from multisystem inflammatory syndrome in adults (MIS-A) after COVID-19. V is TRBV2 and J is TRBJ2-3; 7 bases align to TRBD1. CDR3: CASRVTGGTDTQYF. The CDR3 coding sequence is TGTGCCAGCAGGGTCACAGGGGGCACAGATACGCAGTATTTT.